Each of the 9 T cell receptor beta chains below was sequenced from the same sample in a study of T cell repertoires in cytomegalovirus infection. TCRdb redid the calling of the reads with MiXCR, one entry per CDR3 protein. Here the sample spans approximately 910,000 distinct CDR3 sequences, approximately 30% being singletons. Their cognate antigens are unknown. The sequencing used cultured CD8+ T cells from PBMCs, collected from culture after CMV antigen stimulation. These receptors all come from a human donor in good health (CMV status not recorded). Some clones in this sample may be carry-over from other donors' samples.

V gene TRBV5-1 combines with J gene TRBJ2-1; the D is unclear. CDR1 SGHRS and CDR2 YFSETQ come from the germline V gene. The V and J ends lost 5 bases and 1 base respectively, with 13 bases between them. The CDR3 spans 15 residues. CDR3 loop: CASRSESASYNEQFF. In nucleotides, the CDR3 is TGCGCCAGCAGGTCAGAGAGCGCTTCCTACAATGAGCAGTTCTTC.

The V gene is TRBV10-3, the J gene TRBJ1-4; D is perhaps TRBD1 (6 bases). The germline V gene has CDR1 ENHRY and CDR2 SYGVKD. The CDR3 loop spans 14 amino acids. Trimming left V 10 bases short and J 5 bases short, with 17 bases between. The CDR3 DNA reads as TGTGCCACAGGAGGGGGGCAGTTGAATGAAAAACTGTTTTTT. It translates to CATGGGQLNEKLFF.

The chain is built from TRBV12-3 or TRBV12-4 and TRBJ2-1, with D possibly being TRBD1 (6 bases). The CDR3 loop spans 15 amino acids. Deletions cut 2 bases from V and 7 bases from J, with 15 bases between. The CDR3 loop is CASSLRDNRRNEQFF. For the CDR3, the DNA is TGTGCCAGCAGTTTACGGGACAATCGAAGGAATGAGCAGTTCTTC.

This clonotype was seen ten or more times. The chain joins TRBV7-6 to TRBJ2-7, with 12 bases aligning to TRBD2. This CDR3 comprises 16 residues. The germline V gene encodes CDR1 SGHVS and CDR2 FNYEAQ. The J segment lost 0 bases and the V segment lost 5 bases, leaving 5 bases of the junction unmatched. The DNA of the CDR3 is TGTGCCAGCAGCCCGGGGACTAGCGGGTACTCCTACGAGCAGTACTTC. It is translated as CASSPGTSGYSYEQYF.

Details on this clonotype: Possible read error: a much larger clone is one base away. The chain combines TRBV12-3 or TRBV12-4 with TRBJ2-1; D may match TRBD1 or TRBD2 (5 bases each). The CDR3 totals 12 residues. This chain's CDR3 is CASSLGDDEQSF. Here the CDR3 DNA reads TGTGCCAGCAGTTTGGGGGACGATGAGCAGTCCTTC.

This rearrangement joins TRBV20-1 to TRBJ2-5, with a weak D call TRBD2 (5 bases). Trimming pared 3 bases from V and 5 bases from J, leaving 19 bases between. In germline, CDR1 is DFQATT, CDR2 SNEGSKA (reference sequence). CDR3 length equals 15 residues. The CDR3 DNA reads as TGCAGTGCTAGGCCTCCCAGCGGACGATTGGAGACCCAGTACTTC. Amino acids: CSARPPSGRLETQYF.

This clonotype was recorded many times. The V call is TRBV7-9, the J call TRBJ1-6; the match to TRBD1 covers 7 bases. This CDR3 comprises 15 residues. CDR1 and CDR2 (germline): SEHNR, FQNEAQ (reference sequence). The V segment lost 3 bases and the J segment 7 bases; nucleotides outside the gene matches: 6. The CDR3 sequence: CASSLNRDRNSPLHF. CDR3 nucleotide sequence: TGTGCCAGCAGCTTGAACCGGGACAGAAATTCACCCCTCCACTTT.

The chain employs TRBV24-1 and TRBJ1-4; a possible D gene is TRBD1 (6 bases). Trimming left V 4 bases short and J 4 bases short, with 9 bases between. Looked up from germline, CDR1 is KGHDR and CDR2 is SFDVKD. The CDR3 covers 14 residues. CDR3 residues: CATSEQGSNEKLFF. CDR3 in DNA: TGTGCCACCAGTGAACAGGGAAGTAATGAAAAACTGTTTTTT.

The chain joins TRBV6-1 to TRBJ2-5; D tentatively fits TRBD1 or TRBD2 (5 bases each). CDR1 and CDR2 from the germline V gene are MNHNS and SASEGT. CDR3 size: 16 residues. V lost 3 bases and J lost 2, with 16 bases in between. In nucleotides, the CDR3 is TGTGCCAGCAGTGAGGAGCCGTGGGGGAGTCAAGAGACCCAGTACTTC. Translation gives CASSEEPWGSQETQYF.